This T cell receptor (beta chain) was obtained from a study of blood T cell repertoires in COVID-19. For the study at large: Samples representing acute and convalescent COVID-19 were sourced from the United States, Italy and Spain.

This clone is a singleton in its sample. Clones were sequenced by immunoSEQ multiplex PCR, and TCRdb holds only the in-frame ones, with some missing. Of roughly 120,000 clones detected, roughly nine tenths appear once; the ten largest clones hold 3.5% to 5.5%. Seattle participants joined during active infection and were tracked over time. This receptor was identified in a man between 60 and 70 years old with COVID-19, enrolled during active disease. Sequences were obtained from peripheral blood.

This CDR3 reads CASSFLGTSGRRDYEQYF. In DNA, the CDR3 is TGTGCCAGCAGCTTCTTAGGGACTAGCGGGAGAAGAGACTACGAGCAGTACTTC. This chain connects TRBV7-9 to TRBJ2-7; 14 bases are shared with TRBD2. Losses at the gene ends were 3 bases for V and 3 bases for J; bases not matched to a gene: 10. CDR1 is SEHNR, CDR2 FQNEAQ, per germline (reference sequence). The CDR3 loop spans 18 amino acids.